This T cell receptor (beta chain) was documented in a study of beta chain features in type 1 diabetes. The sample holds a few counts of this clone. Every isolated RNA sample was fully reverse transcribed, so sequencing captured expressed TCRB transcripts. Some clones are missing from TCRdb's copy, which holds only in-frame ones; the method was immunoSEQ multiplex PCR. The data show roughly 370,000 clones, about 15% seen once. The ends lost 4 bases at V and 4 bases at J; junction bases unmatched: 8. The germline V gene has CDR1 SGHTA and CDR2 FQGTGA. The CDR3 runs 15 residues. Averaging roughly 0.12 L, one heparinised blood draw came from each individual donor. Via CD45RO/CCR7/CD25/CD127/CD95/CD27, cells of the CD4+ naive, central memory, regulatory and stem cell-like memory subsets were sorted.

This chain joins TRBV7-3 and TRBJ2-3; 7 bases align to TRBD2. The TCR comes from a man aged 25 to 40 in good health. The specimen sequenced was naive CD4+ T cells from blood. The CDR3 DNA sequence: TGTGCCAGCAGCTCGCGGGGCGGGAGCGCAGATACGCAGTATTTT. Translation gives CASSSRGGSADTQYF.